This T cell receptor (beta chain) was sequenced in a study of shared clonotypes between healthy human individuals. The study's findings and limits: Clonotypes which were not shared had lower generation probabilities than clonotypes that all four donors shared. For naive CD4 cells, approximately 4.8% of clonotypes were shared across four donors.

Comments on this clone: The antigen is undetermined.

CD45RO negativity and positive selection for CCR7 defined naive CD8 cells, a population that excluded terminally differentiated effector memory CD45RA+ cells. Study donors comprised healthy, HIV-negative adults devoid of recent acute infection or vaccination. V shed 1 base, J shed 4 bases, and the junction held 6 bases outside the gene matches. The CDR3 covers 16 residues. Germline V lookup: CDR1 SGHVS, CDR2 FNYEAQ. Sequencing used immunoSEQ multiplex PCR; TCRdb keeps in-frame clones, though not all of them. The data contain some 2 million clones, about 95% of them singletons. What was sequenced was naive CD8+ T cells sorted from blood. V usage is TRBV7-6 and J usage is TRBJ1-4; 7 bases agree with TRBD1. The sequence derives from a young man in good health. As DNA, the CDR3 is TGTGCCAGCAGCTTAGAAATACAGGGGTTTAATGAAAAACTGTTTTTT. Residues: CASSLEIQGFNEKLFF.